This T cell receptor beta chain comes out of a study of blood T cell repertoires in COVID-19. Germline V gene lookup returns CDR1 SGHVS and CDR2 FNYEAQ. Trimming pared 0 bases from V and 5 bases from J, leaving 14 bases between. CDR3 size: 16 residues. This clone was seen only once. Only in-frame clones appear in the TCRdb table, and some are missing; sequencing was by immunoSEQ multiplex PCR. Seen here are about 110,000 clones, roughly 84% observed once, and the top ten hold 0.83%. What was sequenced was peripheral blood. The chain joins TRBV7-6 to TRBJ2-1; D is uncertain. The origin of this receptor is a woman in her 70s with acute or convalescent COVID-19. DNA of the CDR3: TGTGCCAGCAGCTTAGCGACGAGCGCCTCTCACAATGAGCAGTTCTTC. It yields the protein CASSLATSASHNEQFF. Full variable domain (missing parts from reference TRBV7-6 and TRBJ2-1): GAGVSQSPRYKVTKRGQDVALRCDPISGHVSLYWYRQALGQGPEFLTYFNYEAQQDKSGLPNDRFSAERPEGSISTLTIQRTEQRDSAMYRCASSLATSASHNEQFFGPGTRLTVL.